This is a list of T cell receptor beta chains from one sample in a study of primary melanoma T cells and metastatic recurrence. Using immunoSEQ multiplex PCR, the repertoire was profiled, and TCRdb retains in-frame clones only, with some absent. The listing records some 30 clones. Sequencing was done on a sample of melanoma tumor tissue. All receptors derive from a human donor with melanoma. The CDR3 runs from the conserved cysteine through the conserved F or W.

J,V,CDR3
TRBJ1-5,TRBV28,CASSLFGPGTVSNQPQHF
TRBJ2-1,TRBV11-3,CASSFSGSAYNEQFF
TRBJ2-5,TRBV23-1,CASNRMWSGGEETQYF
TRBJ1-1,TRBV25-1,CASREIGARTEAFF
TRBJ2-7,TRBV11-3,CASKGRESSYEQYF
TRBJ2-1,TRBV6-8,CASRSPGLLQFF
TRBJ2-1,TRBV28,CASSSGGDEQFF
TRBJ2-3,TRBV7-5,CASSPRQAEDTQYF
TRBJ2-2,TRBV9,CASSVGYRGLANTGELFF
TRBJ2-2,TRBV7-6,CASSRNPGQGSAGELFF
TRBJ1-3,TRBV11-3,CASSSGQGANTIYF
TRBJ2-5,TRBV11-3,CASSTGLGVGETQYF